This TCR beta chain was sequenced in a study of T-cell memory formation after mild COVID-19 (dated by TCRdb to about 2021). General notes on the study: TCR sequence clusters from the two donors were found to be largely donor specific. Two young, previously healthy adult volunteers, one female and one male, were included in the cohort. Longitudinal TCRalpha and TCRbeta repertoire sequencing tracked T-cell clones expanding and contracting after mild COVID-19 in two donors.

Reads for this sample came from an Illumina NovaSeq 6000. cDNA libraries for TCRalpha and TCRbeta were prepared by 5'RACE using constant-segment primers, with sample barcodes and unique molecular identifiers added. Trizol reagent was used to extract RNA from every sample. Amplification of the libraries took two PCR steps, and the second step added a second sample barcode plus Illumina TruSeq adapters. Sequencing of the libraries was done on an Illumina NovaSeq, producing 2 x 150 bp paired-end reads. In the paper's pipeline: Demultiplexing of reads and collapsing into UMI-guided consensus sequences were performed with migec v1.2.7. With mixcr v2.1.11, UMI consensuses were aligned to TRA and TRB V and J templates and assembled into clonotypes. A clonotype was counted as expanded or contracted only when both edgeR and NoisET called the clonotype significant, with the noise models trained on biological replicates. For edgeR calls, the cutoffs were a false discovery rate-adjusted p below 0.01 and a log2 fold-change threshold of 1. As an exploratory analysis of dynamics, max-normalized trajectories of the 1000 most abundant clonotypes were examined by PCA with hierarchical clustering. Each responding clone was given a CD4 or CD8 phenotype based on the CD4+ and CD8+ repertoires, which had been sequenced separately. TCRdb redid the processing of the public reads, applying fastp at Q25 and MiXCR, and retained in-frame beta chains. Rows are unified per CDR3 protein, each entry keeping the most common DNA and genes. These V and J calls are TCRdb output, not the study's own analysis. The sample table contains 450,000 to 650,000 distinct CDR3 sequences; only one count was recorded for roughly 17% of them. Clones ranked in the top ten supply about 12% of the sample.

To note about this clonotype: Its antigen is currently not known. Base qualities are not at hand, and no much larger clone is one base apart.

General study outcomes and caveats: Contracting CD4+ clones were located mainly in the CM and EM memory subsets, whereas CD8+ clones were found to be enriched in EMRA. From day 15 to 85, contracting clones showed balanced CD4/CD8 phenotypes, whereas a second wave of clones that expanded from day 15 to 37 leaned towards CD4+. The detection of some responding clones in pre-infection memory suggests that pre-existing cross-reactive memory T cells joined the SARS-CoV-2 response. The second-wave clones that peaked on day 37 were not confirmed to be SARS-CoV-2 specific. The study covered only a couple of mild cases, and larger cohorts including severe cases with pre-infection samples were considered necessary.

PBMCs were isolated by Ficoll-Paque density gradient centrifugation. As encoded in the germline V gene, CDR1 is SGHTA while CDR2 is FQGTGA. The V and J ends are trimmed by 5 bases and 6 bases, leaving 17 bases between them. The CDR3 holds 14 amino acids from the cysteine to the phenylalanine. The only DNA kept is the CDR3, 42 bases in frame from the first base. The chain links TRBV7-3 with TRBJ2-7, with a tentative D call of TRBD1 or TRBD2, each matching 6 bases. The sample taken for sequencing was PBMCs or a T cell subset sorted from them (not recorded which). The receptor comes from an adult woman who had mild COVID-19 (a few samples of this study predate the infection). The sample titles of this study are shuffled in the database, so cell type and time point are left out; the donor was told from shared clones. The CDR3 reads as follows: CASSDTGGPSEQYF. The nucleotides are TGTGCCAGCAGCGATACCGGGGGCCCCTCCGAGCAGTACTTC. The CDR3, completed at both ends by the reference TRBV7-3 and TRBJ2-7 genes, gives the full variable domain GAGVSQTPSNKVTEKGKYVELRCDPISGHTALYWYRQSLGQGPEFLIYFQGTGAADDSGLPNDRFFAVRPEGSVSTLKIQRTERGDSAVYLCASSDTGGPSEQYFGPGTRLTVT.